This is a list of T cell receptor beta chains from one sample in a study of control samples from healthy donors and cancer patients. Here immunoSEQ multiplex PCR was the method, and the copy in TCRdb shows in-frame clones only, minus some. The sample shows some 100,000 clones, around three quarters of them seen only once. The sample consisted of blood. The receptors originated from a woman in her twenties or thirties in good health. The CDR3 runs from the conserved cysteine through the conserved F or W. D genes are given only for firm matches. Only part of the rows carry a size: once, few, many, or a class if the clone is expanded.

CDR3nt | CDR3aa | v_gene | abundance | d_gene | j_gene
TGTGCCAGCAGCGCACAGGGGGCCCCAATAGATACGCAGTATTTT | CASSAQGAPIDTQYF | TRBV11-2 | . | TRBD1 | TRBJ2-3
TGTGCCAGCAGCTCTAGGGTCATATCCCAGCAGTACTTC | CASSSRVISQQYF | TRBV5-4 | . | . | TRBJ2-7
TGTGCCAGCAGCTTAAGAGAGAGAACCGGGGAGCTGTTTTTT | CASSLRERTGELFF | TRBV11-2 | . | . | TRBJ2-2
TGTGCCACCAGCAAGGGACAAAACACTGAAGCTTTCTTT | CATSKGQNTEAFF | TRBV15 | . | . | TRBJ1-1
TGCAGCGTTGAAGGCACTAGCCCAGATACGCAGTATTTT | CSVEGTSPDTQYF | TRBV29-1 | once | . | TRBJ2-3
TGTGCCTGGAATACGCAACGGGGGGCCAGGGTGGAGACCCAGTACTTC | CAWNTQRGARVETQYF | TRBV30 | . | . | TRBJ2-5
TGTGCCAGCCAAGCTTTAAGGGAGAACACTGAAGCTTTCTTT | CASQALRENTEAFF | TRBV5-6 | . | . | TRBJ1-1
TGCGCCAGCAGTCCAGCGGGGGGAAACACCGGGGAGCTGTTTTTT | CASSPAGGNTGELFF | TRBV10-1 | . | TRBD2 | TRBJ2-2
TGTGCCAGCGCCTCGGGGGTGAACACTGAAGCTTTCTTT | CASASGVNTEAFF | TRBV12-3/TRBV12-4 | . | . | TRBJ1-1
TGTGCCAGCAGCGAAGCGGGTGCCTCCTACGAGCAGTACTTC | CASSEAGASYEQYF | TRBV2 | . | . | TRBJ2-7
TGTGCCAGCAGCCCGACAGGGAACTATGGCTACACCTTC | CASSPTGNYGYTF | TRBV3-1/TRBV3-2 | . | TRBD1 | TRBJ1-2
TGTGCCAGTAGTATACGGGGCCCAGAGAGCGGCTACACCTTC | CASSIRGPESGYTF | TRBV19 | . | . | TRBJ1-2
TGTGCCAGCAGCCAAGGACCGGTAGCGGGGGGGTTAAATGAGCAGTTCTTC | CASSQGPVAGGLNEQFF | TRBV3-1/TRBV3-2 | . | TRBD2 | TRBJ2-1
TGTGCCAGTAGTATCGAAAAGGGGCGAGAAAAACTGTTTTTT | CASSIEKGREKLFF | TRBV19 | . | . | TRBJ1-4
TGTGCCAGCAGTAAAGCAGGGGCTTTGGGCACTGAAGCTTTCTTT | CASSKAGALGTEAFF | TRBV6-6 | . | . | TRBJ1-1
TGTGCCAGCGTCCGGCGAGCTAGCGGGGCGGCACAAGAGACCCAGTACTTC | CASVRRASGAAQETQYF | TRBV7-2 | . | TRBD2 | TRBJ2-5
TGTGCCAGTAGTATGGGGAGCCTGACTAGCACAGATACGCAGTATTTT | CASSMGSLTSTDTQYF | TRBV19 | . | . | TRBJ2-3
TGTGCCAGCAGCCAGCGCCAGCAGTCCTATGGCTACACCTTC | CASSQRQQSYGYTF | TRBV3-1/TRBV3-2 | once | . | TRBJ1-2
TGTGCCAGCAGCGTAGGGGTTGGGAACACTGAAGCTTTCTTT | CASSVGVGNTEAFF | TRBV9 | . | . | TRBJ1-1
TGTGCCAGCTCACCGGTCACAGATACGCAGTATTTT | CASSPVTDTQYF | TRBV18 | . | . | TRBJ2-3
TGTGCCAGCAGCTTGGCCCGTCAGGGGAACTATGGCTACACCTTC | CASSLARQGNYGYTF | TRBV5-4 | . | . | TRBJ1-2
TGCGCCAGCAGCTTGCCCGGCCTCGGGAGCACAGATACGCAGTATTTT | CASSLPGLGSTDTQYF | TRBV5-1 | . | . | TRBJ2-3
TGTGCCAGTAGTATAACGTCCAGGGACCTTGAAGCTTTCTTT | CASSITSRDLEAFF | TRBV19 | . | . | TRBJ1-1
TGTGCCGCCAGCAGAGGCCAAGAGACCCAGTACTTC | CAASRGQETQYF | TRBV15 | . | . | TRBJ2-5
TGTGCCAGTAGTACGGGGACAGTCGGAAACACCATATATTTT | CASSTGTVGNTIYF | TRBV19 | . | TRBD1 | TRBJ1-3
TGCGCCAGCAGCTTGGTGGCATCTGGGGCCAACGTCCTGACTTTC | CASSLVASGANVLTF | TRBV5-1 | . | . | TRBJ2-6
TGCGCCAGCAGCCAAGATTGGGGGCAGGGGGCGATGGCTTTCTTT | CASSQDWGQGAMAFF | TRBV4-3 | . | TRBD1 | TRBJ1-1
TGTGCCAGCAGCCGCGTGCGGGGGGCTCGAGATACGCAGTATTTT | CASSRVRGARDTQYF | TRBV7-2 | . | TRBD2 | TRBJ2-3
TGCGCCAGCAGCTTAGGAGGGGGACCGAACACCGGGGAGCTGTTTTTT | CASSLGGGPNTGELFF | TRBV5-1 | . | . | TRBJ2-2
TGTGCCAGCAGCAAAGTCACAGGAAAGTATGGCTACACCTTC | CASSKVTGKYGYTF | TRBV21-1 | . | . | TRBJ1-2
TGTGCCAGCGGGGCGGACCTCTCTGGAAACACCATATATTTT | CASGADLSGNTIYF | TRBV2 | . | . | TRBJ1-3
TGCGCCAGCAGCCAAGTTTCAGGGGGAGGGGGCTACACCTTC | CASSQVSGGGGYTF | TRBV4-3 | . | TRBD1 | TRBJ1-2